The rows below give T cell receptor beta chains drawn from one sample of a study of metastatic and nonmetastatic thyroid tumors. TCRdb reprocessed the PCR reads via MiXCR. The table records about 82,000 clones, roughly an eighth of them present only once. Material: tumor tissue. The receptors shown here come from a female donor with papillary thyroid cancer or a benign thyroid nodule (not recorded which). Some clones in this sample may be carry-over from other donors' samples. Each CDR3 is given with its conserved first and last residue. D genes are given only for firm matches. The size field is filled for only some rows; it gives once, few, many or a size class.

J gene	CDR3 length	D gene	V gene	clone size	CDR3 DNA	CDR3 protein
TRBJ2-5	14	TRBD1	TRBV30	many	TGTGCCTGGGGCTCGGGACAGGGGTTGGAGACCCAGTACTTC	CAWGSGQGLETQYF
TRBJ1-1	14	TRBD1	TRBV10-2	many	TGCGCCAGCAGTGCTTTGGGCCGGGACAGGGAAGCTTTCTTT	CASSALGRDREAFF
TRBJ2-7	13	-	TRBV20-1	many	TGCAGTGCTCCCTCGGGGGCCGGGAACGAGCAGTACTTC	CSAPSGAGNEQYF
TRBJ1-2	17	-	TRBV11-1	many	TGTGCCAGCAGCTTAGGGAGGACGGGCATTCTAAGGAGAGGCTACACCTTC	CASSLGRTGILRRGYTF
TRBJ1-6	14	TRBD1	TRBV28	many	TGTGCCAGCAGAACAGGGGGCTGGAATTCACCCCTCCACTTT	CASRTGGWNSPLHF
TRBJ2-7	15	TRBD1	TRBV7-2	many	TGTGCCAGCAGCCCCGGGACAGGGGGCCCCCACGAGCAGTACTTC	CASSPGTGGPHEQYF
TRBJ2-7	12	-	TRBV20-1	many	TGCAGTGCCCCGATCCCTAGCTTCGAGCAGTACTTC	CSAPIPSFEQYF
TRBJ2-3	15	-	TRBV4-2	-	TGTGCCAGCAGCCTAGATGTAGTACAATCGGATACGCAGTATTTT	CASSLDVVQSDTQYF
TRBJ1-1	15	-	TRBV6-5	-	TGTGCCAGCAGTTACTATCACTTACCGAACACTGAAGCTTTCTTT	CASSYYHLPNTEAFF
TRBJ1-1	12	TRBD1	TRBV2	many	TGTGCCAGCAGGACCCGGGACAGTGAAGCTTTCTTT	CASRTRDSEAFF
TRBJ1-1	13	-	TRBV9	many	TGTGCCAGCAGCGTAGACAGGGACACTGAAGCTTTCTTT	CASSVDRDTEAFF
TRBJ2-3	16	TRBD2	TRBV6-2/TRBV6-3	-	TGTGCCAGCAGTTTACTTAGAGGGAGGGTTGGAGATACGCAGTATTTT	CASSLLRGRVGDTQYF
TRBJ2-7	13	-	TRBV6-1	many	TGTGCCAGCAGTGACGATAGCCCCTACGAGCAGTACTTC	CASSDDSPYEQYF